This entry concerns a single TCR beta chain. No antigen is known for it. No base-level quality is on record; no much larger clone is a single base apart. From the germline V gene (reference sequence), CDR1 is LGHDT and CDR2 is YNNKEL. The CDR3 goes from the cysteine to the phenylalanine over 15 residues. Only the CDR3 region is kept as DNA, spanning 45 bases read in frame from base 1. V sheds 1 base and J sheds 2 bases, leaving 12 bases between their ends. The immunoSEQ Assay, a bias-controlled multiplex PCR, was used to amplify TCRbeta CDR3 regions from genomic DNA. Per the authors' processing: Within the assay, amplification of reference gene primers was used to estimate how many nucleated cells each sample contained. To quantify the absolute abundance of each unique TCRbeta CDR3 rearrangement, sequence reads were collapsed and filtered. For each sample, productive Simpson clonality was calculated as the square root of Simpson's diversity index across productive rearrangements. Not all clones reach the TCRdb copy of this immuneACCESS table, which keeps in-frame sequences only. Checked studies attribute under half of the gap to unresolved V genes and leave the rest unexplained. From that table come the V and J calls and clone size; the DNA was used to work out D and trimming. Within this sample are about 63,000 clones, with roughly 78% of them counted one time only. The ten largest account for about 32% of the sample.

The collaborating institutions used their own protocols to collect whole blood in K2EDTA tubes. For TCRbeta analysis, collaborators shipped samples as frozen whole blood, isolated PBMCs, or DNA extracted from either of those sample types. The data originate from a study of blood T cell repertoires in COVID-19 (dated by TCRdb to the early 2020s). Describing the broader study: Samples from collaborators originated in the United States, Italy and Spain and spanned both the acute and convalescent phases of COVID-19. The material from the prospective study consisted of cDNA or gDNA derived from T cells, B-cell-depleted T cells, or PBMCs. The dataset comprised deeply sampled blood TCRbeta repertoires from subjects exposed to, actively infected with, or recovered from COVID-19. The repertoires were released in a freely available public database meant as a resource for research on the immune response to SARS-CoV-2. The samples were drawn from the first 160 participants of the ongoing ImmuneRACE study and from about 1,200 subjects provided by 6 global collaborators. A de-identified subject ID, COVID-19 status, age in years and sex were almost always included in the sample metadata. Where available, HLA class I and class II types were taken from metadata supplied by the sample provider and were not determined by assay-based typing. Overall study results and their limits: The amount of clinical and demographic metadata varied by source and participant and was provided uncurated.

The V and J genes are TRBV3-1 (or the pseudogene TRBV3-2) and TRBJ2-7, with the D segment identity uncertain. The sequencing sample was made of peripheral blood. This receptor was identified in a human donor in a cohort sampled during active COVID-19. The CDR3 corresponds to CASSQGTSPTYEQYF. The nucleotide sequence reads TGTGCCAGCAGCCAAGGAACTTCCCCGACCTACGAGCAGTACTTC.